This is a list of T cell receptor beta chains from one sample in a study of shared clonotypes between healthy human individuals. Profiling relied on immunoSEQ multiplex PCR, and the TCRdb table lists in-frame clones only, not all of them. Altogether millions of clones are present, just over 90% being singletons, with the ten largest covering around 1.7%. The sequencing sample was made of naive CD8+ T cells from PBMCs. These receptors were taken from a man aged 18 to 30 in good health. Some clones in this sample may be carry-over from other donors' samples. The CDR3 runs from the conserved cysteine through the conserved F or W. The D gene is left open where the match is weak. Size is omitted from some rows. Given values are once, few, many or a class for expanded clones.

j_gene | v_gene | d_gene | abundance | CDR3aa | CDR3nt
TRBJ2-1 | TRBV6-4 | . | . | CASSDSWDNEQFF | TGTGCCAGCAGTGACTCCTGGGACAATGAGCAGTTCTTC
TRBJ2-1 | TRBV7-2 | TRBD1 | . | CASSLAGTGSNEQFF | TGTGCCAGCAGCTTAGCCGGGACAGGAAGCAATGAGCAGTTCTTC
TRBJ2-1 | TRBV27 | TRBD2 | once | CASSLILAGGLTEQFF | TGTGCCAGCAGTTTGATTCTAGCGGGAGGGCTCACTGAGCAGTTCTTC
TRBJ2-3 | TRBV2 | . | . | CASEVGPSQADTQYF | TGTGCCAGCGAGGTGGGACCTAGCCAGGCAGATACGCAGTATTTT
TRBJ2-7 | TRBV5-4 | TRBD1 | . | CASSFGRTGGTIEQYF | TGTGCCAGCAGCTTCGGCAGGACAGGGGGAACTATCGAGCAGTACTTC
TRBJ2-7 | TRBV27 | TRBD1 | . | CASSLSTGQTSYEQYF | TGTGCCAGCAGTTTATCGACGGGACAGACCTCCTACGAGCAGTACTTC
TRBJ2-3 | TRBV9 | TRBD2 | . | CASSVGSGPTDTQYF | TGTGCCAGCAGCGTAGGTAGCGGGCCCACAGATACGCAGTATTTT
TRBJ2-5 | TRBV6-1 | . | . | CASREAGRETQYF | TGTGCCAGCAGGGAGGCGGGTCGGGAGACCCAGTACTTC
TRBJ2-1 | TRBV12-5 | . | . | CASGRGSEQFF | TGTGCTAGTGGTCGGGGGAGTGAGCAGTTCTTC
TRBJ2-2 | TRBV6-1 | . | . | CASSVLRTGELFF | TGTGCCAGCAGTGTGCTTAGGACCGGGGAGCTGTTTTTT
TRBJ2-7 | TRBV7-2 | . | . | CASSTLSYSSYEQYF | TGTGCCAGCAGCACCCTTTCTTACAGCTCCTACGAGCAGTACTTC
TRBJ1-1 | TRBV6-4 | . | . | CASRHSGADTEAFF | TGTGCCAGCAGACACAGCGGGGCGGACACTGAAGCTTTCTTT
TRBJ2-1 | TRBV6-5 | . | . | CASSSTGTYRNEQFF | TGTGCCAGCAGTTCTACCGGGACTTACCGCAATGAGCAGTTCTTC
TRBJ2-5 | TRBV10-3 | . | . | CAIRSRGEETQYF | TGTGCCATCAGATCCAGGGGGGAAGAGACCCAGTACTTC
TRBJ2-1 | TRBV27 | TRBD1 | . | CASSPRGPSYNEQFF | TGTGCCAGCAGTCCTAGGGGGCCCTCCTACAATGAGCAGTTCTTC
TRBJ2-1 | TRBV6-5 | . | . | CASSYGPEQFF | TGTGCCAGCAGTTACGGTCCTGAGCAGTTCTTC
TRBJ2-7 | TRBV4-3 | . | . | CASSLARTVYEQYF | TGCGCCAGCAGCCTAGCCCGGACGGTCTACGAGCAGTACTTC
TRBJ1-6 | TRBV5-1 | . | . | CASSATPQSSYNSPLHF | TGCGCCAGCAGCGCTACGCCGCAGAGCTCCTATAATTCACCCCTCCACTTT
TRBJ2-7 | TRBV27 | . | . | CASSSELTGLQYF | TGTGCCAGCAGTTCCGAATTAACAGGGCTGCAGTACTTC
TRBJ1-2 | TRBV7-6 | TRBD1 | . | CASSLAQGGGNYGYTF | TGTGCCAGCAGCTTAGCGCAGGGGGGAGGGAACTATGGCTACACCTTC
TRBJ2-1 | TRBV19 | TRBD2 | . | CASSPPSGITMRQFF | TGTGCCAGTAGTCCCCCTAGCGGGATAACAATGAGGCAGTTCTTC
TRBJ2-2 | TRBV18 | TRBD1 | many | CASSPKDRASRFGELFF | TGTGCCAGCTCACCGAAGGACAGGGCGTCAAGGTTCGGGGAGCTGTTTTTT
TRBJ2-2 | TRBV6-6 | TRBD1 | . | CASTEGTGFTGELFF | TGTGCCAGCACCGAAGGGACAGGGTTCACCGGGGAGCTGTTTTTT
TRBJ2-7 | TRBV28 | . | . | CASRRGMSSYEQYF | TGTGCCAGCAGGAGGGGTATGAGCTCCTACGAGCAGTACTTC
TRBJ2-3 | TRBV29-1 | TRBD2 | . | CSVPYPGLATSTDTQYF | TGCAGCGTTCCCTACCCGGGACTAGCGACTAGCACAGATACGCAGTATTTT
TRBJ2-5 | TRBV28 | . | . | CASSLPRDTETQYF | TGTGCCAGCAGTTTGCCTCGGGATACGGAGACCCAGTACTTC